What follows are 13 T cell receptor beta chains derived from one specimen sequenced in a study of T cell repertoires in ileal Crohn's disease. Repertoires were generated with immunoSEQ multiplex PCR, while TCRdb's copy carries only in-frame clones and drops some. The table lists more than 10,000 clones, 65% to 85% of them singletons. The time point: neoterminal ileum biopsy at postoperative endoscopy, about 6 months after surgery. Sequences were obtained from ileal tissue. These receptors were taken from an adult with Crohn's disease.

The rearrangement uses TRBV4-1 and TRBJ2-1; D is unclear. Germline V CDR1 and CDR2: MGHRA, YSYEKL. The CDR3 runs 16 residues. Trimming removed 0 bases from V and 5 bases from J, with 14 bases in between. The CDR3 sequence is CASSQDLGEPHNEQFF. The CDR3 nucleotides are TGCGCCAGCAGCCAAGATCTTGGAGAGCCCCACAATGAGCAGTTCTTC.

This clone was observed a single time. The J gene is TRBJ1-5, the V gene TRBV7-9; 9 bases fit TRBD1. The CDR3 consists of 14 residues. The germline V gene encodes CDR1 SEHNR and CDR2 FQNEAQ (reference sequence). J was trimmed by 2 bases and V by 5 bases; bases with no gene match: 1. Here the CDR3 reads CASSRTGGNQPQHF. Here the CDR3 DNA reads TGTGCCAGCAGCCGGACAGGGGGCAATCAGCCCCAGCATTTT.

This clone was seen once. The chain recombines TRBV7-3 with TRBJ2-1, with 8 bases matching TRBD2. The V gene end was trimmed by 7 bases and the J gene end by 7 bases; junction bases not matched to a gene: 6. Germline assignment: CDR1 SGHTA and CDR2 FQGTGA. The length of the CDR3 is 13 residues. CDR3 DNA sequence: TGTGCCAGCACTTCCTCGGGGGGGAATGAGCAGTTCTTC. Translation gives CASTSSGGNEQFF.

This chain uses TRBV18 with TRBJ2-1; 10 bases are a match to TRBD2. CDR1 is KGHSH, CDR2 LQKENI, per germline. This CDR3 has 15 amino acids. The V segment lost 3 bases and the J segment 5 bases; nucleotides outside the gene matches: 4. The CDR3 nucleotides are TGTGCCAGCTCACCCCGGACTAGCGGAGACAATGAGCAGTTCTTC. Protein product: CASSPRTSGDNEQFF.

The chain employs TRBV4-2 and TRBJ1-1; 7 positions agree with TRBD1. V shed 3 bases, J shed 0 bases, and the junction held 4 bases outside the gene matches. Germline V CDR1 and CDR2: LGHNA, YNFKEQ. The CDR3 has 15 residues. The CDR3 region is CASSQFRGVNTEAFF. In DNA form, the CDR3 reads TGTGCCAGCAGCCAGTTCAGGGGGGTGAACACTGAAGCTTTCTTT.

The V and J genes are TRBV6-1 and TRBJ2-7; no firm D call. Germline values: CDR1 MNHNS, CDR2 SASEGT. The germline V and J ends were trimmed by 2 bases and 1 base, with 6 bases remaining between them. This CDR3 region has 13 residues. The CDR3 DNA is TGTGCCAGCAGTGAAAGTGCGTCCTACGAGCAGTACTTC. Protein: CASSESASYEQYF.

The chain combines TRBV9 with TRBJ2-1; 7 nucleotides agree with TRBD2. Losses at the gene ends were 3 bases for V and 1 base for J; bases not matched to a gene: 4. This CDR3 is 15 amino acids long. Germline CDR1 reads SGDLS; CDR2 reads YYNGEE. CDR3 nucleotides: TGTGCCAGCAGCGCAAGCGGGAATTCCTACAATGAGCAGTTCTTC. This gives the protein CASSASGNSYNEQFF.

The V and J genes are TRBV27 and TRBJ2-1, with D possibly being TRBD2 (5 bases). The V end lost 6 bases, the J end lost 8 bases, and 11 bases lay between the germline ends. The CDR3 has 12 residues. Looked up from germline, CDR1 is MNHEY and CDR2 is SMNVEV (reference sequence). The chain's CDR3 is CASRRLPHEQFF. The CDR3 coding sequence is TGTGCCAGCAGACGACTACCCCATGAGCAGTTCTTC.

The gene calls are TRBV2 and TRBJ1-1; D is uncertain. The V and J ends lost 6 bases and 0 bases respectively, with 8 bases between them. Germline V lookup: CDR1 SNHLY, CDR2 FYNNEI. This CDR3 has 13 residues. CDR3 in amino acids: CASSPGMNTEAFF. The CDR3 nucleotides are TGTGCCAGCAGCCCAGGTATGAACACTGAAGCTTTCTTT.

The gene calls are TRBV2 and TRBJ1-5; 7 bases are shared with TRBD1. V was clipped by 5 bases and J by 1 base; unmatched bases: 5. The CDR3 totals 15 residues. Per the germline V gene, CDR1 is SNHLY and CDR2 is FYNNEI. The CDR3 sequence: CASSPWTGSNQPQHF. The CDR3 nucleotides are TGTGCCAGCAGTCCCTGGACAGGAAGCAATCAGCCCCAGCATTTT. The full variable domain, rest sourced from reference TRBV2 and TRBJ1-5, is EPEVTQTPSHQVTQMGQEVILRCVPISNHLYFYWYRQILGQKVEFLVSFYNNEISEKSEIFDDQFSVERPDGSNFTLKIRSTKLEDSAMYFCASSPWTGSNQPQHFGDGTRLSIL.

V and J are TRBV5-1 and TRBJ2-1, with TRBD2 matching over 8 bases. Germline CDR1 and CDR2: SGHRS and YFSETQ. The CDR3 has 15 amino acids. V was clipped by 0 bases and J by 2 bases; unmatched bases: 1. CDR3 sequence (DNA): TGCGCCAGCAGCTTGGAGGGACTAGCCTACAATGAGCAGTTCTTC. The encoded protein is CASSLEGLAYNEQFF.

The chain joins TRBV5-6 to TRBJ2-1; 8 bases align to TRBD2. The length of the CDR3 is 15 residues. Trimming at V came to 0 bases and at J to 6 bases, leaving 5 bases not matched to a gene. Per germline, CDR1 SGHDT and CDR2 YYEEEE. CDR3 sequence: CASSLVAGRPNEQFF. CDR3 nucleotide sequence: TGTGCCAGCAGCTTGGTAGCGGGAAGACCCAATGAGCAGTTCTTC.

The J gene is TRBJ2-7, the V gene TRBV2; maybe TRBD1 (5 bases). The germline V gene has CDR1 SNHLY and CDR2 FYNNEI. This CDR3 spans 12 amino acids. Trimming shortened V by 4 bases and J by 6 bases, and 10 bases separated the two germline ends. The CDR3 DNA follows: TGTGCCAGCAGTGCAGGGTGGGTCGAGCAGTACTTC. It translates to CASSAGWVEQYF.